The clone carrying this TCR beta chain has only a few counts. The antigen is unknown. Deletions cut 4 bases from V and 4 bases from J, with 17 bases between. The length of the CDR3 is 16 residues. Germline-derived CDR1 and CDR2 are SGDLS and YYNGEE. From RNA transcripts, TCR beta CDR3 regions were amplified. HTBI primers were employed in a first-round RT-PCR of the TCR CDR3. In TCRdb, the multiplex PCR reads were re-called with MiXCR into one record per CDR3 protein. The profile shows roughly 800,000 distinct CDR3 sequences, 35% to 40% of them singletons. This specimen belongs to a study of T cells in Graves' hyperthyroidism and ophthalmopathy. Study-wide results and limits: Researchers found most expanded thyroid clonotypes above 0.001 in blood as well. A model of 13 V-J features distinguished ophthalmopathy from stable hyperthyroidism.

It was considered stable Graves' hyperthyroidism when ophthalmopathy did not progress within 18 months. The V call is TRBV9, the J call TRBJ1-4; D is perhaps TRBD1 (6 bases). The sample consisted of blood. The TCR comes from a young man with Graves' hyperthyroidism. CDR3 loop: CASSTRVGQSNEKLFF. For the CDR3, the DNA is TGTGCCAGCAGCACCAGAGTAGGACAGAGTAATGAAAAACTGTTTTTT.